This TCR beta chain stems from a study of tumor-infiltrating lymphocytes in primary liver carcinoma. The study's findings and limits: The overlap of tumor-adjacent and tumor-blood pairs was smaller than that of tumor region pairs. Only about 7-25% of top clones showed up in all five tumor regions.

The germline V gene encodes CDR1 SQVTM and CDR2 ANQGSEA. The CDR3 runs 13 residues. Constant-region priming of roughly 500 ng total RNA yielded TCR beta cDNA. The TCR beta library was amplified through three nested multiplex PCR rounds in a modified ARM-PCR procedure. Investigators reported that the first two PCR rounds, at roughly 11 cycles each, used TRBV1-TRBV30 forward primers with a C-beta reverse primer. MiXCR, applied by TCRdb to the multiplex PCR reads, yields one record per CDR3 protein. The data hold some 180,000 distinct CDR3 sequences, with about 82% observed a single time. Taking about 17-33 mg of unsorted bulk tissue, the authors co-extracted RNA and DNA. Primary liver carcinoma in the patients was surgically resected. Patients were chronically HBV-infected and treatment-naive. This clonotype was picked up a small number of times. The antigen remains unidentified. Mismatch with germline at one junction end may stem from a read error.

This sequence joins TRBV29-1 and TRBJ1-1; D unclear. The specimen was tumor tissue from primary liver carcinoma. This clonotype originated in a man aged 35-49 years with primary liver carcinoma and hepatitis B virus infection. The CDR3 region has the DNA TGCAGTGCCCTACCAGACCTGAACACTGAAGTTTTCTTT. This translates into CSALPDLNTEVFF.